A single sample gave rise to the 17 T cell receptor beta chains below, sequenced in a study of T cell changes during pregnancy in multiple sclerosis. This table comes from immunoSEQ multiplex PCR, and its TCRdb copy is limited to in-frame clones, with some not included. The repertoire holds under 50,000 clones, with 90% to 95% as singletons. Specimen: CD4+ T cells from peripheral blood mononuclear cells, collected after pregnancy. These receptors originate from a female donor with multiple sclerosis, enrolled in a pregnancy study.

This clone was seen once. The V call is TRBV7-9, the J call TRBJ1-5; 9 nucleotides agree with TRBD1. The trim removed 5 bases at V and 8 bases at J, leaving 16 bases unmatched. This CDR3 comprises 17 residues. Germline V gene sequence: CDR1 SEHNR, CDR2 FQNEAQ (reference sequence). The CDR3 protein is CASSGTGLVPGGKPQHF. CDR3 in DNA: TGTGCCAGCAGCGGGACAGGGTTGGTCCCTGGTGGGAAGCCCCAGCATTTT.

This chain connects TRBV19 to TRBJ2-1; TRBD2 aligns across 7 bases. Germline CDR1 and CDR2: LNHDA and SQIVND (reference sequence). The length of the CDR3 is 15 residues. J gave up 12 bases and V 6 bases, and 17 bases lay outside the gene matches. The CDR3 nucleotides read TGTGCCAGTAGCCCAGCGCAGGGAGGGTCAATGAGGCAGTTCTTC. Protein sequence: CASSPAQGGSMRQFF.

The J gene is TRBJ1-4, the V gene TRBV4-1, with D possibly TRBD1 on 5 matching bases. The CDR3 has 15 residues. The germline V and J ends were trimmed by 2 bases and 0 bases, with 7 bases remaining between them. Per germline, CDR1 MGHRA and CDR2 YSYEKL. Written as DNA, the CDR3 is TGCGCCAGCAGCCAAACAGGTCCAACTAATGAAAAACTGTTTTTT. Translation: CASSQTGPTNEKLFF.

This chain uses TRBV5-4 with TRBJ2-5, with TRBD1 as a possible D gene (7 bases). In germline, CDR1 is SGHNT, CDR2 YYREEE (reference sequence). The CDR3 sequence is 15 residues long. The V and J ends lost 4 bases and 2 bases respectively, with 15 bases between them. CDR3 in amino acids: CASSIAQGRQETQYF. CDR3 coding DNA: TGTGCCAGCAGCATCGCACAGGGGAGGCAAGAGACCCAGTACTTC.

The chain recombines TRBV11-2 with TRBJ2-7, with 7 bases aligning to TRBD2. CDR1 is SGHAT, CDR2 FQNNGV, per germline. CDR3 size: 14 residues. V lost 8 bases to trimming and J lost 1 base; unmatched junction nucleotides: 8. The CDR3 spells CASGPGLQSYEQYF. The CDR3 DNA reads as TGTGCCAGCGGTCCGGGACTACAATCCTACGAGCAGTACTTC.

V gene TRBV7-3 combines with J gene TRBJ2-7, with D tentatively TRBD1 (6 bases). This CDR3 contains 15 residues. The V end lost 3 bases, the J end lost 5 bases, and 17 bases lay between the germline ends. Per germline, CDR1 SGHTA and CDR2 FQGTGA. CDR3 DNA: TGTGCCAGCAGCTTCAACAGGGCTTCCCTCCACGAGCAGTACTTC. Translated, it gives CASSFNRASLHEQYF.

V gene TRBV6-5 combines with J gene TRBJ1-1; 7 bases map to TRBD1. This CDR3 contains 13 residues. The junction had 5 bases not matched to a gene; V was cut back by 5 bases and J by 5 bases. From germline, CDR1 is MNHEY and CDR2 SVGAGI. Written as DNA, the CDR3 is TGTGCCAGCAGTCACAGGGGAGGAACTGAAGCTTTCTTT. It yields the protein CASSHRGGTEAFF.

The chain carries TRBV6-1 and TRBJ1-2, with D possibly matching TRBD1 (5 bases). Germline values: CDR1 MNHNS, CDR2 SASEGT. Trimming shortened V by 1 base and J by 7 bases, and 13 bases separated the two germline ends. The CDR3 consists of 14 residues. The chain's CDR3 is CASSEDDFRAGYTF. CDR3 bases: TGTGCCAGCAGTGAAGACGATTTCAGGGCTGGCTACACCTTC.

This sequence joins TRBV9 and TRBJ2-2, with 7 bases fitting TRBD2. This CDR3 comprises 16 residues. The ends lost 1 base at V and 7 bases at J; junction bases unmatched: 10. CDR1 is SGDLS, CDR2 YYNGEE, per germline. CDR3 region: CASSVSSGDLYGELFF. The CDR3 DNA reads as TGTGCCAGCAGCGTATCCAGCGGGGACCTATACGGGGAGCTGTTTTTT.

This chain joins TRBV5-1 and TRBJ2-5; no clear D. CDR1 and CDR2 (germline): SGHRS, YFSETQ. The CDR3 totals 14 residues. Trimming removed 0 bases at V and 6 bases at J, with 12 bases between. The CDR3: CASSLGPGEKTQYF. The CDR3 coding sequence is TGCGCCAGCAGCTTGGGCCCCGGAGAAAAGACCCAGTACTTC.

The chain is built from TRBV21-1 and TRBJ1-3; TRBD1, as called in the table, went unchecked against the DNA. TRBV21-1 is annotated as a pseudogene. This CDR3 is built from 16 residues. CDR3 sequence reads: CASSKTPGGKGNTIYF. The CDR3 nucleotides read TGTGCCAGCAGCAAAACACCAGGGGGCAAAGGAAACACCATATATTTT.

The chain couples TRBV14 to TRBJ2-1; 11 bases are a match to TRBD1. The CDR3 has 18 amino acids. CDR1 and CDR2 (germline): SGHDN, FVKESK. The V segment lost 5 bases and the J segment 0 bases; nucleotides outside the gene matches: 9. In DNA form, the CDR3 reads TGTGCCAGCAGCTCCCGGGACAGGGGGATCCGCTCCTACAATGAGCAGTTCTTC. Protein: CASSSRDRGIRSYNEQFF.

The chain employs TRBV7-2 and TRBJ1-1; 10 nucleotides agree with TRBD1. Per the germline V gene, CDR1 is SGHTA and CDR2 is FQGNSA. The CDR3 is made up of 18 amino acids. With 1 base clipped from V and 1 base from J, the junction kept 9 bases outside the gene matches. Written as DNA, the CDR3 is TGTGCCAGCAGCTTAGGGGGACAGGGGTATTTTACGAACACTGAAGCTTTCTTT. Translation gives CASSLGGQGYFTNTEAFF.

This chain uses TRBV5-1 with TRBJ2-1, with TRBD1 identical over 7 bases. V gave up 2 bases and J gave up 6 bases; unmatched junction bases: 8. The CDR3 extends over 15 amino acids. In germline, CDR1 is SGHRS, CDR2 YFSETQ. CDR3 residues: CASSLEQGPGNEQFF. The CDR3 region has the DNA TGCGCCAGCAGCTTAGAACAGGGGCCCGGCAATGAGCAGTTCTTC.

The rearrangement uses TRBV11-2 and TRBJ1-1; TRBD1 matches 7 bases. Trimming removed 5 bases from V and 3 bases from J; junction bases left unmatched: 12. Germline-derived CDR1 and CDR2 are SGHAT and FQNNGV. This CDR3 has 16 amino acids. The CDR3 spells CASSPNPPTGDTEAFF. Written as DNA, the CDR3 is TGTGCCAGCAGCCCCAATCCTCCCACAGGGGACACTGAAGCTTTCTTT.

This chain connects TRBV5-1 to TRBJ2-3; TRBD2 matches at 9 bases. J gave up 1 base and V 0 bases, and 3 bases lay outside the gene matches. This CDR3 region has 16 residues. Per germline, CDR1 SGHRS and CDR2 YFSETQ. The CDR3: CASSLVAGGRTDTQYF. CDR3 nucleotides: TGCGCCAGCAGCTTGGTTGCGGGGGGGCGCACAGATACGCAGTATTTT. Using reference TRBV5-1 and TRBJ2-3 for the parts outside the CDR3, the full variable domain is KAGVTQTPRYLIKTRGQQVTLSCSPISGHRSVSWYQQTPGQGLQFLFEYFSETQRNKGNFPGRFSGRQFSNSRSEMNVSTLELGDSALYLCASSLVAGGRTDTQYFGPGTRLTVL.

The chain is built from TRBV7-9 and TRBJ1-2, with TRBD1 matching 9 bases. From germline, CDR1 is SEHNR and CDR2 FQNEAQ (reference sequence). J lost 6 bases, V lost 5 bases, and 7 bases had no gene match. This CDR3 is built from 14 residues. This CDR3 reads CASSTPGTGHGYTF. The CDR3 nucleotides read TGTGCCAGCAGCACCCCCGGGACAGGGCATGGCTACACCTTC.